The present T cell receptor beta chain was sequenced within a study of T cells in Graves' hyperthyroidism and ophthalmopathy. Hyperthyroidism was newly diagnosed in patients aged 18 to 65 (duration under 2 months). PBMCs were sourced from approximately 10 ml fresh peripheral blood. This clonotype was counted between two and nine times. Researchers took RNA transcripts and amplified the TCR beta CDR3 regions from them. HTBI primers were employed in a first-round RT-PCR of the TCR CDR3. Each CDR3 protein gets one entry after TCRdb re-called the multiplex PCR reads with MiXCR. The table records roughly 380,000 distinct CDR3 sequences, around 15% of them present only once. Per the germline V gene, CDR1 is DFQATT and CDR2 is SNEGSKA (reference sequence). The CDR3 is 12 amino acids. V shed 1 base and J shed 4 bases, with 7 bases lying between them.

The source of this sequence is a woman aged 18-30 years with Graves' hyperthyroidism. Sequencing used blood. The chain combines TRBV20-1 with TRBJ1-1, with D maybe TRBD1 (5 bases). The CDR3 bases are TGCAGTGCTAGAGTTGGGGCCACTGAAGCTTTCTTT. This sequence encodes CSARVGATEAFF.